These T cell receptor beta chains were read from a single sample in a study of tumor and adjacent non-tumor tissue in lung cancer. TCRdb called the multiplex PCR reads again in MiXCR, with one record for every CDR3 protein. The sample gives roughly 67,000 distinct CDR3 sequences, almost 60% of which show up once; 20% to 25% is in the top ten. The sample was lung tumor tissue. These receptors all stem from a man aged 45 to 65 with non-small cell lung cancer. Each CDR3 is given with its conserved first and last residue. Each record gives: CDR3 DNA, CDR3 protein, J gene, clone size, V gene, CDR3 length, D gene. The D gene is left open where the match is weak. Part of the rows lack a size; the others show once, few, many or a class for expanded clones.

cdr3_nt: TGTGCTAGCAGTTGGGACGGAGAGTGGGGAAAACTGTTTTTT; cdr3_aa: CASSWDGEWGKLFF; j_call: TRBJ1-4; clone_size: .; v_call: TRBV6-6; cdr3_length: 14; d_call: .
cdr3_nt: TGCGCCAGCAGCTCTTCAGGGCACGGAGTAAACACTGAAGCTTTCTTT; cdr3_aa: CASSSSGHGVNTEAFF; j_call: TRBJ1-1; clone_size: .; v_call: TRBV5-1; cdr3_length: 16; d_call: .
cdr3_nt: TGTGCCAGCAGCTTGAGCGTGACCGGGGAGCTGTTTTTT; cdr3_aa: CASSLSVTGELFF; j_call: TRBJ2-2; clone_size: many; v_call: TRBV5-5; cdr3_length: 13; d_call: .
cdr3_nt: TGTGCCAGCAGTTTTTTAGCGGGGGCAGATACGCGGTATTTT; cdr3_aa: CASSFLAGADTRYF; j_call: TRBJ2-3; clone_size: .; v_call: TRBV28; cdr3_length: 14; d_call: TRBD2
cdr3_nt: TGTGCCAGCAGTGGAAGGACAGGGGAAATTGGCTACACCTTC; cdr3_aa: CASSGRTGEIGYTF; j_call: TRBJ1-2; clone_size: many; v_call: TRBV6-5; cdr3_length: 14; d_call: TRBD1
cdr3_nt: TGTGTCAGCAGCCGCCGGTTTGTCCAGGGTCAAGAGACCCAGTACTTC; cdr3_aa: CVSSRRFVQGQETQYF; j_call: TRBJ2-5; clone_size: .; v_call: TRBV5-6; cdr3_length: 16; d_call: .
cdr3_nt: TGTGCCAGCAGTGCCCCGGGACAGGGGGCAAATGGCTACACCTTC; cdr3_aa: CASSAPGQGANGYTF; j_call: TRBJ1-2; clone_size: many; v_call: TRBV28; cdr3_length: 15; d_call: TRBD1
cdr3_nt: TGCAGCGTTGAAAAGGATGCTAACTATGACTGCACCTTC; cdr3_aa: CSVEKDANYDCTF; j_call: TRBJ1-2; clone_size: .; v_call: TRBV29-1; cdr3_length: 13; d_call: .
cdr3_nt: TGCAGTGCTAGGGGGGGGCAGGGGGCAGATCAGTCCCAGCATTTT; cdr3_aa: CSARGGQGADQSQHF; j_call: TRBJ1-5; clone_size: once; v_call: TRBV20-1; cdr3_length: 15; d_call: TRBD1
cdr3_nt: TGTGCCAGCAACTTATCGGCTAGTGGGGGTTTACATGAGACCCAGTACTTC; cdr3_aa: CASNLSASGGLHETQYF; j_call: TRBJ2-5; clone_size: .; v_call: TRBV11-3; cdr3_length: 17; d_call: .
cdr3_nt: TGCAGTGCTGTGGGACGGAGCAGGGACGGGGCCAACGTCCTGACTTTC; cdr3_aa: CSAVGRSRDGANVLTF; j_call: TRBJ2-6; clone_size: .; v_call: TRBV20-1; cdr3_length: 16; d_call: .
cdr3_nt: TGTGCCAGCAGTTTATGGGCCTTGGGAACAGGGCGCCATACGCAGTATTTT; cdr3_aa: CASSLWALGTGRHTQYF; j_call: TRBJ2-3; clone_size: few; v_call: TRBV28; cdr3_length: 17; d_call: .
cdr3_nt: TGTGCCAGCAGCCCGGGAGGGCCGAAATACAATGAGCAGTTCTTC; cdr3_aa: CASSPGGPKYNEQFF; j_call: TRBJ2-1; clone_size: many; v_call: TRBV28; cdr3_length: 15; d_call: TRBD2
cdr3_nt: TGTGCCAGCAGCCAAGGGACTAGCGGGAGGGTATCAGATACACAGTATTTT; cdr3_aa: CASSQGTSGRVSDTQYF; j_call: TRBJ2-3; clone_size: once; v_call: TRBV4-2; cdr3_length: 17; d_call: TRBD2
cdr3_nt: TGCGCCAGCAGCTCCGGGACAGAGGCCTACAATGAGCAGTTCTTC; cdr3_aa: CASSSGTEAYNEQFF; j_call: TRBJ2-1; clone_size: few; v_call: TRBV5-1; cdr3_length: 15; d_call: TRBD1
cdr3_nt: TGTGCCAGCAGCGTGGGAACTAGCGGGAGGGCCTCAGATACGCAGTACTTT; cdr3_aa: CASSVGTSGRASDTQYF; j_call: TRBJ2-3; clone_size: .; v_call: TRBV11-3; cdr3_length: 17; d_call: TRBD2
cdr3_nt: TGCAGTGCTTCCCGTGCGAGCGGCAAACCCTACGAGCAGTACTTC; cdr3_aa: CSASRASGKPYEQYF; j_call: TRBJ2-7; clone_size: few; v_call: TRBV20-1; cdr3_length: 15; d_call: .
cdr3_nt: TGCAGCGCTCCCCCGGTGGTAGCGGGAGTAGAGACCCATTACTTC; cdr3_aa: CSAPPVVAGVETHYF; j_call: TRBJ2-5; clone_size: .; v_call: TRBV29-1; cdr3_length: 15; d_call: TRBD2
cdr3_nt: TGTGCCAGCAGACAACGGACAGGGGGCAAGCTGGCCGAAGCTTTCTTT; cdr3_aa: CASRQRTGGKLAEAFF; j_call: TRBJ1-1; clone_size: .; v_call: TRBV14; cdr3_length: 16; d_call: TRBD1
cdr3_nt: TGTGCCTGGGGCGACAGGACAGTCCTAAATGAGCGGTTCTTC; cdr3_aa: CAWGDRTVLNERFF; j_call: TRBJ2-1; clone_size: few; v_call: TRBV30; cdr3_length: 14; d_call: .
cdr3_nt: TGTGCAAACAAAGGGGGGGGGGAAACGACTGAAGCTTTCTTT; cdr3_aa: CANKGGGETTEAFF; j_call: TRBJ1-1; clone_size: .; v_call: TRBV6-6; cdr3_length: 14; d_call: .
cdr3_nt: TGCGCCAGCAGCTTGCGGAGACAGGGGGCGGATAATTCACCCCTCAACTTT; cdr3_aa: CASSLRRQGADNSPLNF; j_call: TRBJ1-6; clone_size: .; v_call: TRBV5-1; cdr3_length: 17; d_call: TRBD1
cdr3_nt: TGCAGCGTTGACATTGCCTACGAGCAGTACTTC; cdr3_aa: CSVDIAYEQYF; j_call: TRBJ2-7; clone_size: medium-sized; v_call: TRBV29-1; cdr3_length: 11; d_call: .
cdr3_nt: TGTGCCAACAGCACCAGGACTAGCGGGGGGGCCCAGGAGCAGCTCTTC; cdr3_aa: CANSTRTSGGAQEQLF; j_call: TRBJ2-1; clone_size: .; v_call: TRBV11-2; cdr3_length: 16; d_call: TRBD2
cdr3_nt: TGTGCCAGCGTAGGCTTGGGGTACGAGCAGTACTTC; cdr3_aa: CASVGLGYEQYF; j_call: TRBJ2-7; clone_size: .; v_call: TRBV11-2; cdr3_length: 12; d_call: .
cdr3_nt: TGTGCCAGCAGCCAAACAGGGGATGGCTACACCTTC; cdr3_aa: CASSQTGDGYTF; j_call: TRBJ1-2; clone_size: .; v_call: TRBV4-1; cdr3_length: 12; d_call: TRBD1
cdr3_nt: TGTGCCAACAGTTTACAGGGGAACGATCAGCCCCAGCATTTT; cdr3_aa: CANSLQGNDQPQHF; j_call: TRBJ1-5; clone_size: .; v_call: TRBV11-2; cdr3_length: 14; d_call: TRBD1
cdr3_nt: TGTGCCAGCAGCCTCCTGTTCGGGGCCACCGGGGAGCTGTTTTTT; cdr3_aa: CASSLLFGATGELFF; j_call: TRBJ2-2; clone_size: many; v_call: TRBV6-5; cdr3_length: 15; d_call: .
cdr3_nt: TGCACCAGCAGCTTGGCCCGGACCTACGAGCAGTACTTC; cdr3_aa: CTSSLARTYEQYF; j_call: TRBJ2-7; clone_size: .; v_call: TRBV5-1; cdr3_length: 13; d_call: .
cdr3_nt: TGTGGCAGCAGTATCAACAGGGGGCCGGTAGCAACTAATGAAAAACTGTTTTTT; cdr3_aa: CGSSINRGPVATNEKLFF; j_call: TRBJ1-4; clone_size: .; v_call: TRBV28; cdr3_length: 18; d_call: TRBD1
cdr3_nt: TGTGCCAGCATCCTGTCCGGGGGGAATCAGCCCCAGCATTTT; cdr3_aa: CASILSGGNQPQHF; j_call: TRBJ1-5; clone_size: .; v_call: TRBV11-2; cdr3_length: 14; d_call: .
cdr3_nt: TGTGCCAGCAGCTTAGCGGAAGATACGCAGTATTTT; cdr3_aa: CASSLAEDTQYF; j_call: TRBJ2-3; clone_size: medium-sized; v_call: TRBV11-3; cdr3_length: 12; d_call: .
cdr3_nt: TGTGCCAGCACCGGGACACTGAACACCGGGGAGCTGTTTTTT; cdr3_aa: CASTGTLNTGELFF; j_call: TRBJ2-2; clone_size: medium-sized; v_call: TRBV5-8; cdr3_length: 14; d_call: .
cdr3_nt: TGTGCCAGCAGCTTATACGAGGGTACGGGGCAGTTCTTC; cdr3_aa: CASSLYEGTGQFF; j_call: TRBJ2-1; clone_size: .; v_call: TRBV7-2; cdr3_length: 13; d_call: .
cdr3_nt: TGTGCCAGCAGTCGTACCGGGACTGAGGGAGAGACCCTGTACTTC; cdr3_aa: CASSRTGTEGETLYF; j_call: TRBJ2-5; clone_size: few; v_call: TRBV6-5; cdr3_length: 15; d_call: .
cdr3_nt: TGTGCCAGCAGTTCGTTTTACAGTGGCCCCATCTACGAGCAGTACTTC; cdr3_aa: CASSSFYSGPIYEQYF; j_call: TRBJ2-7; clone_size: .; v_call: TRBV28; cdr3_length: 16; d_call: .
cdr3_nt: TGTGCCAGCAGCCTAGACCCCTCGTCTGGCGAGCAGTACTTC; cdr3_aa: CASSLDPSSGEQYF; j_call: TRBJ2-7; clone_size: many; v_call: TRBV4-2; cdr3_length: 14; d_call: .
cdr3_nt: TGTGCCTGGAGTACCACCTACGAGCAGTACTTC; cdr3_aa: CAWSTTYEQYF; j_call: TRBJ2-7; clone_size: many; v_call: TRBV30; cdr3_length: 11; d_call: .
cdr3_nt: TGCAGCGTTGAGGGCAGGGGCATAGGTGGCTACACCTTC; cdr3_aa: CSVEGRGIGGYTF; j_call: TRBJ1-2; clone_size: many; v_call: TRBV29-1; cdr3_length: 13; d_call: .
cdr3_nt: TGTGCCAGCAGCTTGCAGAATAGACCCCTCCACTTT; cdr3_aa: CASSLQNRPLHF; j_call: TRBJ1-6; clone_size: many; v_call: TRBV5-4; cdr3_length: 12; d_call: .
cdr3_nt: TGTGCCAGCAGCCGGACAGGGGCTCACAACTATGGCTACACCTTC; cdr3_aa: CASSRTGAHNYGYTF; j_call: TRBJ1-2; clone_size: .; v_call: TRBV7-9; cdr3_length: 15; d_call: TRBD1
cdr3_nt: TGTGTCTGTTCCCCTCAGGGGTGGCATGGCTACACCTTC; cdr3_aa: CVCSPQGWHGYTF; j_call: TRBJ1-2; clone_size: .; v_call: TRBV30; cdr3_length: 13; d_call: .
cdr3_nt: TGCCCCAGCAGCCAAGGACAGACCCATGAGACCCAGTACTTC; cdr3_aa: CPSSQGQTHETQYF; j_call: TRBJ2-5; clone_size: .; v_call: TRBV4-1; cdr3_length: 14; d_call: .